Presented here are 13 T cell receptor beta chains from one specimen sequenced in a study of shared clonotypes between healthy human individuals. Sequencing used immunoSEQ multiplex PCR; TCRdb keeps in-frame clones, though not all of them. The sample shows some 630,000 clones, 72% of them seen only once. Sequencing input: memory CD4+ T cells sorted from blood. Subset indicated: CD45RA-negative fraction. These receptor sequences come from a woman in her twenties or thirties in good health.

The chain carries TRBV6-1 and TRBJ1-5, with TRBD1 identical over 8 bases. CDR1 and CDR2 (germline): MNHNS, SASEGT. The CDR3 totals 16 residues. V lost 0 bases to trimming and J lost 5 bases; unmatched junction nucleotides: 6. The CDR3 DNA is TGTGCCAGCAGTGAAGCGCTCGGGACAGGTTATCAGCCCCAGCATTTT. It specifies CASSEALGTGYQPQHF.

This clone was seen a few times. CDR3 loop: CASSSLAAGELFF. The CDR3 nucleotides read TGCGCCAGCAGCTCCCTAGCGGCCGGGGAGCTGTTTTTT. The V gene is TRBV5-1, the J gene TRBJ2-2, with 7 nucleotides matching TRBD2. Trimming removed 3 bases from V and 6 bases from J; junction bases left unmatched: 2. Germline CDR1 reads SGHRS; CDR2 reads YFSETQ. This CDR3 comprises 13 residues. Supplemented by reference TRBV5-1 and TRBJ2-2, the full variable domain reads KAGVTQTPRYLIKTRGQQVTLSCSPISGHRSVSWYQQTPGQGLQFLFEYFSETQRNKGNFPGRFSGRQFSNSRSEMNVSTLELGDSALYLCASSSLAAGELFFGEGSRLTVL.

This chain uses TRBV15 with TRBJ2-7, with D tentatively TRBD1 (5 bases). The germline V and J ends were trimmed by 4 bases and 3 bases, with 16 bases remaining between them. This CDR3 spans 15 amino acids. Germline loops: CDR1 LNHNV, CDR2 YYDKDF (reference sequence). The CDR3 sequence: CATSIGVVGNYEQYF. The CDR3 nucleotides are TGTGCCACCAGCATAGGGGTGGTAGGAAACTACGAGCAGTACTTC.

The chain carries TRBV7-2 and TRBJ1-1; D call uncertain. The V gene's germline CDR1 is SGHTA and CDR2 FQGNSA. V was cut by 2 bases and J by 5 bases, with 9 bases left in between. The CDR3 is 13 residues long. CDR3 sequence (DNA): TGTGCCAGCAGCTTATCCTGGAGGACTGAAGCTTTCTTT. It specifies CASSLSWRTEAFF.

In nucleotides, the CDR3 is TGTGCCAGCAGCCAAGAAAAAACGGACAAAAACATTCAGTACTTC. This translates into CASSQEKTDKNIQYF. The gene calls are TRBV4-2 and TRBJ2-4; D ambiguous. The V gene lost 0 bases and the J gene lost 3 bases, with 9 bases spanning the gap. CDR1 LGHNA and CDR2 YNFKEQ come from the germline V gene. The CDR3 length is 15 residues.

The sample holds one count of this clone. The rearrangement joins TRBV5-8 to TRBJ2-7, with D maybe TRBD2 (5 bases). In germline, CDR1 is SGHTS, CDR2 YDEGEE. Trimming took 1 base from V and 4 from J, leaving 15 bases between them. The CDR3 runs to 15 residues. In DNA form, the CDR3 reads TGTGCCAGCAGCTTGACCCACGGGGTAGTGTACGAGCAGTACTTC. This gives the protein CASSLTHGVVYEQYF. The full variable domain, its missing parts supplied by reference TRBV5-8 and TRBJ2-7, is EAGVTQSPTHLIKTRGQQATLRCSPISGHTSVYWYQQALGLGLQFLLWYDEGEERNRGNFPPRFSGRQFPNYSSELNVNALELEDSALYLCASSLTHGVVYEQYFGPGTRLTVT.

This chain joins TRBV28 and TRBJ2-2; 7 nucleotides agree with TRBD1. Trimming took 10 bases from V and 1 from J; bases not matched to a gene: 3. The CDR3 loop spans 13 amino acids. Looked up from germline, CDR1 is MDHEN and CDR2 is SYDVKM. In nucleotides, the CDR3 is TGTGCCACAGGGGGAAAGAACACCGGGGAGCTGTTTTTT. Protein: CATGGKNTGELFF.

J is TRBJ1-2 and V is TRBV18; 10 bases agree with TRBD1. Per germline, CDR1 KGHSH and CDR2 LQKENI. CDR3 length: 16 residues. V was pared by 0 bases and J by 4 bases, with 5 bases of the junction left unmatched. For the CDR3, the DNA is TGTGCCAGCTCACCACCTGACAGGGGGCTAGGCTATGGCTACACCTTC. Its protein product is CASSPPDRGLGYGYTF.

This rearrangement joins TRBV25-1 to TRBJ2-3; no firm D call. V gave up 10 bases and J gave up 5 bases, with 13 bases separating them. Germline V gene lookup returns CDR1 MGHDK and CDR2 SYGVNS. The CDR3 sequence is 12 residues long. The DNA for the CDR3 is TGTGCCACCGGACCGGACCGAGATACGCAGTATTTT. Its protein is CATGPDRDTQYF.

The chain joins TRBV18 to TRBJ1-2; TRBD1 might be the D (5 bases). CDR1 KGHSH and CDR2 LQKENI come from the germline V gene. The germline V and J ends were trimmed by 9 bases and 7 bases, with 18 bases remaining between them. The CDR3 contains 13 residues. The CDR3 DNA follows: TGTGCCAGTGAATTCAGGGATTCAAGTGGCTACACCTTC. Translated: CASEFRDSSGYTF.

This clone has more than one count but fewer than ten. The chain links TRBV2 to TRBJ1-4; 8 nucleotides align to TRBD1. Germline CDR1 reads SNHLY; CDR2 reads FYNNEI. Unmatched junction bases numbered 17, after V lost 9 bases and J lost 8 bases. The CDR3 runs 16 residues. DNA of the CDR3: TGTGCCAGTTCTTTACCCAGGGGGCGCGGAAACGAAAAACTGTTTTTT. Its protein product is CASSLPRGRGNEKLFF.

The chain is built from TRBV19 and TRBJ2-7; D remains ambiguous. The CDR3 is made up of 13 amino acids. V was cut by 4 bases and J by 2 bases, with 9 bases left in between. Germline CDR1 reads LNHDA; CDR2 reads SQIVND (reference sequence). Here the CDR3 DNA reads TGTGCCAGTAGTACTAGTTTGGCCTACGAGCAGTACTTC. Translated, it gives CASSTSLAYEQYF.

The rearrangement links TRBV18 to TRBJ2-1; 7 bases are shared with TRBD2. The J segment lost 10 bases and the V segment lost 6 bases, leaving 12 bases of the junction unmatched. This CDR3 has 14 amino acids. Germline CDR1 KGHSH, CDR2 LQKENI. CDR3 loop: CASSSAGLVSEQFF. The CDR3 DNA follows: TGTGCCAGCTCCTCGGCAGGACTAGTTAGCGAGCAGTTCTTC. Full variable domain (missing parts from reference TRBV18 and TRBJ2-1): NAGVMQNPRHLVRRRGQEARLRCSPMKGHSHVYWYRQLPEEGLKFMVYLQKENIIDESGMPKERFSAEFPKEGPSILRIQQVVRGDSAAYFCASSSAGLVSEQFFGPGTRLTVL.